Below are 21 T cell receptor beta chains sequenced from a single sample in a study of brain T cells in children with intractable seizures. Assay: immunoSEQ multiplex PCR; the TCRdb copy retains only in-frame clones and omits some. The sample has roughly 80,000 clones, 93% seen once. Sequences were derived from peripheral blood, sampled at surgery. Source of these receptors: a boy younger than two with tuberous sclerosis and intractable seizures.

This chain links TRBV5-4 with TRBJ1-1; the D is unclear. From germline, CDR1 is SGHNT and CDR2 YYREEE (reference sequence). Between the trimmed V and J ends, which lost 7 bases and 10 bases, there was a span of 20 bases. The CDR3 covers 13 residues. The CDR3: CASRDGEGYGAFF. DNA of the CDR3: TGTGCCAGCCGAGACGGGGAGGGTTATGGAGCTTTCTTT.

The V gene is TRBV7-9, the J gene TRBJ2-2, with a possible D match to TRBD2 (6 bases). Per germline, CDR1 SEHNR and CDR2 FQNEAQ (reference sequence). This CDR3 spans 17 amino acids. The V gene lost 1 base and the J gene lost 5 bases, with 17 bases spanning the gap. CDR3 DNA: TGTGCCAGCAGCTTAGGGGCGGGGCAGCCCGAAACCGGGGAGCTGTTTTTT. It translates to CASSLGAGQPETGELFF.

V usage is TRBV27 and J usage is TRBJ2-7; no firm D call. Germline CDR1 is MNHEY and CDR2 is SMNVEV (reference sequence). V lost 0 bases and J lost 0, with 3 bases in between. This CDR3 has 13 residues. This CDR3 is CASSLSPSYEQYF. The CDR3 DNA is TGTGCCAGCAGTTTATCCCCCTCCTACGAGCAGTACTTC.

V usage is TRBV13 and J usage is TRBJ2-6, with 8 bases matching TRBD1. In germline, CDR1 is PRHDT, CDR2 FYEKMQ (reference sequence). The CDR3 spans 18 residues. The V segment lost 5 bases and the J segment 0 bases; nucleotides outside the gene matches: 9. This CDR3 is CASSIGTGLGSGANVLTF. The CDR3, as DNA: TGTGCCAGCAGCATCGGGACAGGTCTAGGCTCTGGGGCCAACGTCCTGACTTTC. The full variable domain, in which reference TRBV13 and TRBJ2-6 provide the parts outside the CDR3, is AAGVIQSPRHLIKEKRETATLKCYPIPRHDTVYWYQQGPGQDPQFLISFYEKMQSDKGSIPDRFSAQQFSDYHSELNMSSLELGDSALYFCASSIGTGLGSGANVLTFGAGSRLTVL.

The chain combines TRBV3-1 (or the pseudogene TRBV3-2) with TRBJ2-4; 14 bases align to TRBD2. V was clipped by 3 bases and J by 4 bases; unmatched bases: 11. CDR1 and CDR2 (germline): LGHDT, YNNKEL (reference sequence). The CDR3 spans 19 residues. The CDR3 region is CASSQGTSGSRLGKNIQYF. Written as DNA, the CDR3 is TGTGCCAGCAGCCAGGGGACTAGCGGGAGCCGCTTGGGAAAAAACATTCAGTACTTC.

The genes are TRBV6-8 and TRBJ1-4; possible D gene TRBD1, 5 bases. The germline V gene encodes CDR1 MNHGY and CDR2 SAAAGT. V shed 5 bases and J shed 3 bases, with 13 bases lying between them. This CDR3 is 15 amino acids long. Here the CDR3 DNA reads TGTGCCAGCAGTCGTCAGGGCGGTGCTAATGAAAAACTGTTTTTT. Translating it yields CASSRQGGANEKLFF.

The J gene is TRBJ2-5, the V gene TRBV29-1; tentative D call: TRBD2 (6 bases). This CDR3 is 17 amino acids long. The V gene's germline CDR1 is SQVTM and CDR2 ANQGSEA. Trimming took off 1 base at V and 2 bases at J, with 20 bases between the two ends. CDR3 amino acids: CSVEADSTRGWQETQYF. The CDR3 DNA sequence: TGCAGCGTTGAAGCGGATTCGACTAGAGGGTGGCAAGAGACCCAGTACTTC.

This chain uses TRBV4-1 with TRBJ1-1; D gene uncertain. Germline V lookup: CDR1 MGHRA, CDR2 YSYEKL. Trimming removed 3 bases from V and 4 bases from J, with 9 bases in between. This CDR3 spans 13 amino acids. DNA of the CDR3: TGCGCCAGCAGCCAGTGGACTGTCACTGAAGCTTTCTTT. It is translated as CASSQWTVTEAFF.

In DNA, the CDR3 is TGTGCCAGCAGCCTGAACCTGAACACTGAAGCTTTCTTT. Amino acids: CASSLNLNTEAFF. The chain recombines TRBV27 with TRBJ1-1, with D uncertain. The germline CDR1 and CDR2 sequences are MNHEY and SMNVEV (reference sequence). Trimming removed 6 bases at V and 0 bases at J, with 8 bases between. This CDR3 comprises 13 residues.

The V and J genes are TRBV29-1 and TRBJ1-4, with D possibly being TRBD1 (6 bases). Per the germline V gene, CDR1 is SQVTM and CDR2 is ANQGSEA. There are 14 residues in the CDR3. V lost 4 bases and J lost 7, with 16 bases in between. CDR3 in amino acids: CSVGSGAGGEKLFF. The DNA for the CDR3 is TGCAGCGTTGGGTCGGGGGCAGGAGGTGAAAAACTGTTTTTT. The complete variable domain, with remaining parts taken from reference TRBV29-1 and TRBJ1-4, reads SAVISQKPSRDICQRGTSLTIQCQVDSQVTMMFWYRQQPGQSLTLIATANQGSEATYESGFVIDKFPISRPNLTFSTLTVSNMSPEDSSIYLCSVGSGAGGEKLFFGSGTQLSVL.

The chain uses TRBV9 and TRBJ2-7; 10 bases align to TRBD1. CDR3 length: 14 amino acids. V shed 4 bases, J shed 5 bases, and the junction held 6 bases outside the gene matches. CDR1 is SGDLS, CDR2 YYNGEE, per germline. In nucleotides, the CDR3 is TGTGCCAGCAGCCCCCGGGACAGGGGCCACGAGCAGTACTTC. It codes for CASSPRDRGHEQYF.

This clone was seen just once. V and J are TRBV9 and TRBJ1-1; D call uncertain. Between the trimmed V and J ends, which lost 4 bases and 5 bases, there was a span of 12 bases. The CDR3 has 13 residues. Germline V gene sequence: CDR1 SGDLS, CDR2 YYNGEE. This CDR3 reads CASSNVGRTEAFF. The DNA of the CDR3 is TGTGCCAGCAGCAACGTTGGGAGGACTGAAGCTTTCTTT. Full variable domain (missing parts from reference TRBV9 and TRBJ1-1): DSGVTQTPKHLITATGQRVTLRCSPRSGDLSVYWYQQSLDQGLQFLIQYYNGEERAKGNILERFSAQQFPDLHSELNLSSLELGDSALYFCASSNVGRTEAFFGQGTRLTVV.

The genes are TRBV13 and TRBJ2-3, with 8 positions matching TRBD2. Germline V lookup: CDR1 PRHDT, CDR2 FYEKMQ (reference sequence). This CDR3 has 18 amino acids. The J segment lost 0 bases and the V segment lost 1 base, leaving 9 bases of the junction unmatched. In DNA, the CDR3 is TGTGCCAGCAGCTTAGCCCGGCGGACTAGCAGGAGCACAGATACGCAGTATTTT. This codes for CASSLARRTSRSTDTQYF.

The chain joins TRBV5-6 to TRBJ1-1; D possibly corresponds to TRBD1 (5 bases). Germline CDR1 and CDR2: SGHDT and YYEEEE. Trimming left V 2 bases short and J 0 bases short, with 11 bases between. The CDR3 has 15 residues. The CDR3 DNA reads TGTGCCAGCAGCTTTTGGGGGGTCATGAACACTGAAGCTTTCTTT. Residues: CASSFWGVMNTEAFF.

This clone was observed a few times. CDR3 region: CACIQETQYF. The DNA of the CDR3 is TGTGCCTGCATCCAAGAGACCCAGTACTTC. The V gene is TRBV30, the J gene TRBJ2-5, with no clear D. CDR1 is GTSNPN and CDR2 is SVGIG in the germline V gene (reference sequence). Trimming shortened V by 6 bases and J by 1 base, and 3 bases separated the two germline ends. The CDR3 totals 10 residues.

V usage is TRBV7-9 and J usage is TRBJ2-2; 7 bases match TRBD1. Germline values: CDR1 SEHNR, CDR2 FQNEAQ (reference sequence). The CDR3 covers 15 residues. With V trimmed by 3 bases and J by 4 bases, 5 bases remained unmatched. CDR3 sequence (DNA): TGTGCCAGCAGCTTCACCGGGACAGTCACCGGGGAGCTGTTTTTT. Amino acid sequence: CASSFTGTVTGELFF.

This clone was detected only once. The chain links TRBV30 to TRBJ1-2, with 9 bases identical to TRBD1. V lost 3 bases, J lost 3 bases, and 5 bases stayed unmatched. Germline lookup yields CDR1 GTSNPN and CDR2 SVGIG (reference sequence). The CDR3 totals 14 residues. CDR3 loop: CAWRVQGADYGYTF. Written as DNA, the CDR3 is TGTGCCTGGAGGGTACAGGGGGCGGACTATGGCTACACCTTC.

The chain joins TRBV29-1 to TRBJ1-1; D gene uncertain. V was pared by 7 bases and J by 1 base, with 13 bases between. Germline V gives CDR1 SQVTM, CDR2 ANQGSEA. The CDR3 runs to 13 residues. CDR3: CSASVNQNTEAFF. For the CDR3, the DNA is TGCAGCGCCTCGGTCAACCAGAACACTGAAGCTTTCTTT.

The CDR3 sequence is CASSEGDLVEQYF. CDR3 nucleotides: TGTGCCAGCAGTGAGGGGGACTTGGTCGAGCAGTACTTC. This chain connects TRBV2 to TRBJ2-7; D might be TRBD2 (6 bases). This CDR3 spans 13 amino acids. From germline, CDR1 is SNHLY and CDR2 FYNNEI. Trimming took 3 bases from V and 6 from J, leaving 12 bases between them.

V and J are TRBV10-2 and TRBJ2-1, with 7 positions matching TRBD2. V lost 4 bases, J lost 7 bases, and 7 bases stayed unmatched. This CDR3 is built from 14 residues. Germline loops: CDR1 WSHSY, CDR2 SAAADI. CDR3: CASSVGGSRNEQFF. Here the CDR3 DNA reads TGCGCCAGCAGTGTCGGCGGGAGCAGGAATGAGCAGTTCTTC.

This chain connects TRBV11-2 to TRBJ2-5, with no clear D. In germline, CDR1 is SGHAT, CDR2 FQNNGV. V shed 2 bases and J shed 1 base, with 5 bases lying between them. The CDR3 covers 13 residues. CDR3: CASSLLGQETQYF. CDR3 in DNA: TGTGCCAGCAGCTTACTGGGCCAAGAGACCCAGTACTTC.